The source of this T cell receptor beta chain is a study of T cells in Graves' hyperthyroidism and ophthalmopathy. Study findings and constraints: For ophthalmopathy, model prediction preceded onset by a median roughly 5.9 months.

The source material, RNA transcripts, was used to amplify TCR beta CDR3 regions. Using the HTBI primer set, a first-round RT-PCR was run on the TCR CDR3. MiXCR, applied by TCRdb to the multiplex PCR reads, yields one record per CDR3 protein. This sample carries 400,000 to 600,000 distinct CDR3 sequences, about 20% of them seen once, and the ten largest clones take about 26%. Germline V gene data show CDR1 as MNHEY and CDR2 as SMNVEV (reference sequence). The CDR3 is 14 amino acids. The V gene lost 8 bases and the J gene lost 5 bases, with 18 bases spanning the gap. Worth noting for this clonotype: Its antigen is as yet unknown.

V is TRBV27 and J is TRBJ1-1; D is unclear. This TCR came from a man aged 18 to 30 with Graves' hyperthyroidism. Sequences were obtained from blood. The CDR3 reads CASGYRSMGTEAFF. The CDR3 DNA follows: TGTGCCAGCGGGTATCGCAGCATGGGAACTGAAGCTTTCTTT.